Listed here are 28 T cell receptor beta chains from one sample, sequenced in a study of shared clonotypes between healthy human individuals. Positive CCR7 selection of CD45RO-negative cells yielded the naive CD8 cells, and terminally differentiated effector memory CD45RA+ cells were excluded. Generated by immunoSEQ multiplex PCR, the TCRdb table keeps only in-frame clones and is missing some. The table has 2 million to 2.5 million clones, approximately 94% seen once. Sequences were obtained from naive CD8+ T cells sorted from blood. Receptor source: a man younger than 35 in good health.

CDR3 sequence: CATSTGGYEQYF. In nucleotides, the CDR3 is TGCGCCACCTCGACCGGGGGCTACGAGCAGTACTTC. The genes are TRBV10-1 and TRBJ2-7; TRBD2 might be the D (6 bases). V dropped 10 bases and J dropped 3 bases, with 13 bases sitting between them. CDR1 and CDR2 (germline): WNHNN, SYGVQD (reference sequence). The CDR3 has 12 amino acids.

With respect to this clone: The same CDR3 also results from other DNA sequences found in this sample. The V call is TRBV9, the J call TRBJ2-3; no clear D. Germline V CDR1 and CDR2: SGDLS, YYNGEE. V was clipped by 0 bases and J by 0 bases, with 8 bases between them. The CDR3 sequence is 15 residues long. The CDR3 DNA reads as TGTGCCAGCAGCGTAGACGGATCTAGCACAGATACGCAGTATTTT. Translating it yields CASSVDGSSTDTQYF.

This clone was recorded once. The same CDR3 also results from other DNA sequences found in this sample. The V gene is TRBV5-1, the J gene TRBJ2-1; D ambiguous. Germline V gene sequence: CDR1 SGHRS, CDR2 YFSETQ. Deletions cut 0 bases from V and 0 bases from J, with 7 bases between. The CDR3 has 15 amino acids. CDR3 protein: CASSLDGGSYNEQFF. DNA of the CDR3: TGCGCCAGCAGCTTGGATGGCGGCTCCTACAATGAGCAGTTCTTC.

V gene TRBV11-2 combines with J gene TRBJ2-3; TRBD2 aligns across 10 bases. From germline, CDR1 is SGHAT and CDR2 FQNNGV. This CDR3 comprises 13 residues. V was pared by 6 bases and J by 3 bases, with 0 bases of the junction left unmatched. CDR3 DNA: TGTGCCAGCAGACTAGCGGGGACAGATACGCAGTATTTT. Residues: CASRLAGTDTQYF. The whole variable domain, remainder taken from reference TRBV11-2 and TRBJ2-3, is EAGVAQSPRYKIIEKRQSVAFWCNPISGHATLYWYQQILGQGPKLLIQFQNNGVVDDSQLPKDRFSAERLKGVDSTLKIQPAKLEDSAVYLCASRLAGTDTQYFGPGTRLTVL.

The chain carries TRBV5-1 and TRBJ2-7, with 14 nucleotides matching TRBD2. Germline CDR1 SGHRS, CDR2 YFSETQ. J lost 3 bases, V lost 0 bases, and 2 bases had no gene match. The CDR3 sequence is 16 residues long. The CDR3 sequence is CASSLGGLAGDYEQYF. The CDR3 DNA reads as TGCGCCAGCAGCTTGGGGGGACTAGCGGGAGACTACGAGCAGTACTTC.

A remark on this clone: This sample includes further DNA sequences coding for the same CDR3. J is TRBJ2-7 and V is TRBV4-1; no clear D gene. V shed 1 base and J shed 1 base, with 8 bases lying between them. Germline V gives CDR1 MGHRA, CDR2 YSYEKL. The CDR3 length is 14 residues. CDR3 nucleotides: TGCGCCAGCAGCCAAGGGGCAGGATCCTACGAGCAGTACTTC. Residues: CASSQGAGSYEQYF.

This clone has just one count. This chain joins TRBV5-6 and TRBJ2-2; 8 bases agree with TRBD2. The CDR3 covers 15 residues. Unmatched junction bases numbered 6, after V lost 4 bases and J lost 4 bases. Germline values: CDR1 SGHDT, CDR2 YYEEEE. The CDR3 loop is CASSPAGALTGELFF. CDR3 nucleotides: TGTGCCAGCAGCCCAGCGGGGGCCCTCACCGGGGAGCTGTTTTTT.

The chain carries TRBV4-1 and TRBJ2-7; D is ambiguous. Trimming took off 1 base at V and 4 bases at J, with 11 bases between the two ends. In germline, CDR1 is MGHRA, CDR2 YSYEKL. CDR3 length: 14 residues. The DNA for the CDR3 is TGCGCCAGCAGCCAAGGAAAGGTCGTTTACGAGCAGTACTTC. The encoded protein is CASSQGKVVYEQYF.

The V gene is TRBV2, the J gene TRBJ2-5, with 8 positions matching TRBD1. The CDR3 spans 15 residues. Germline values: CDR1 SNHLY, CDR2 FYNNEI. V lost 5 bases to trimming and J lost 5 bases; unmatched junction nucleotides: 10. The CDR3 sequence is CASSRDRSYRETQYF. CDR3 DNA sequence: TGTGCCAGCAGTAGGGACAGGTCATACCGCGAGACCCAGTACTTC.

The rearrangement uses TRBV11-2 and TRBJ2-2; D possibly matches TRBD1 or TRBD2 (5 bases each). CDR1 and CDR2 from the germline V gene are SGHAT and FQNNGV. V lost 4 bases to trimming and J lost 1 base, with 13 bases between them. The length of the CDR3 is 16 residues. The CDR3 sequence: CASSYPSGGNTGELFF. Here the CDR3 DNA reads TGTGCCAGCAGCTATCCGAGTGGGGGGAACACCGGGGAGCTGTTTTTT.

The chain's CDR3 is CASKPGTLGRTLYGYTF. In DNA form, the CDR3 reads TGTGCCAGTAAACCGGGGACATTAGGACGGACCCTCTATGGCTACACCTTC. The chain joins TRBV19 to TRBJ1-2, with a possible D match to TRBD1 (6 bases). Germline CDR1 and CDR2: LNHDA and SQIVND (reference sequence). With 7 bases removed from V and 4 bases from J, the gap between germline ends came to 25 bases. CDR3 length: 17 amino acids.

J is TRBJ1-2 and V is TRBV13; possible D gene TRBD1, 6 bases. Trimming removed 2 bases from V and 8 bases from J, with 18 bases in between. CDR3 length equals 15 residues. Germline values: CDR1 PRHDT, CDR2 FYEKMQ (reference sequence). The DNA of the CDR3 is TGTGCCAGCAGCTTAAGTCTTGGGGGCGGTGAGGGCTACACCTTC. Encoded protein: CASSLSLGGGEGYTF.

The CDR3 region has the DNA TGTGCCAGCGGGGCTGTTGAAGCTTTCTTT. The encoded protein is CASGAVEAFF. This sequence joins TRBV28 and TRBJ1-1; D is perhaps TRBD1 (5 bases). Germline CDR1 reads MDHEN; CDR2 reads SYDVKM. The CDR3 has 10 residues. V dropped 8 bases and J dropped 7 bases, with 8 bases sitting between them.

This sequence joins TRBV13 and TRBJ2-7, with TRBD2 as a possible D gene (5 bases). V was trimmed by 5 bases and J by 3 bases, leaving 17 bases between them. The CDR3 extends over 15 amino acids. Germline assignment: CDR1 PRHDT and CDR2 FYEKMQ (reference sequence). The CDR3 here is CASSRVTSGDYEQYF. For the CDR3, the DNA is TGTGCCAGCAGCCGCGTAACCAGCGGTGACTACGAGCAGTACTTC.

The V and J genes are TRBV11-1 and TRBJ2-1; TRBD2 aligns across 9 bases. Looked up from germline, CDR1 is SGHAT and CDR2 is FQDESV (reference sequence). This CDR3 region has 14 residues. The trim removed 4 bases at V and 6 bases at J, leaving 4 bases unmatched. The CDR3 DNA is TGTGCCAGCAGCTCCGGGCGGGGGGGCAATGAGCAGTTCTTC. Protein: CASSSGRGGNEQFF.

This sequence joins TRBV4-1 and TRBJ2-2; 7 bases are a match to TRBD2. The ends lost 4 bases at V and 4 bases at J; junction bases unmatched: 9. The CDR3 spans 16 residues. Germline CDR1 is MGHRA and CDR2 is YSYEKL. The chain's CDR3 is CASSPVGGSGTGELFF. For the CDR3, the DNA is TGCGCCAGCAGCCCAGTCGGGGGGTCGGGCACCGGGGAGCTGTTTTTT.

The V and J genes are TRBV5-1 and TRBJ2-1, with TRBD2 identical over 7 bases. With 1 base clipped from V and 8 bases from J, the junction kept 12 bases outside the gene matches. Germline loops: CDR1 SGHRS, CDR2 YFSETQ. There are 16 residues in the CDR3. The CDR3 bases are TGCGCCAGCAGCTTGTCCGGACTAGGAGGGGAAGATGAGCAGTTCTTC. Protein: CASSLSGLGGEDEQFF.

This clone was counted once. This chain links TRBV15 with TRBJ1-4; the D gene is possibly TRBD1 (6 bases). The V end lost 8 bases, the J end lost 8 bases, and 12 bases lay between the germline ends. The CDR3 extends over 12 amino acids. The V gene's germline CDR1 is LNHNV and CDR2 YYDKDF (reference sequence). The CDR3 sequence: CATRDTGEKLFF. The CDR3 region has the DNA TGTGCCACCCGGGACACTGGGGAAAAACTGTTTTTT.

V gene TRBV4-1 combines with J gene TRBJ2-7, with 10 bases matching TRBD1. Germline CDR1 is MGHRA and CDR2 is YSYEKL. The V and J ends lost 0 bases and 6 bases, in that order; junction bases with no gene match: 8. The length of the CDR3 is 16 residues. As DNA, the CDR3 is TGCGCCAGCAGCCAAGAAGTGCCGGGACAGGGGACCGAGCAGTACTTC. Amino acid sequence: CASSQEVPGQGTEQYF.

The chain joins TRBV7-2 to TRBJ1-1; D is ambiguous. CDR1 is SGHTA and CDR2 is FQGNSA in the germline V gene. The CDR3 contains 12 residues. The germline V and J ends were trimmed by 5 bases and 4 bases, with 8 bases remaining between them. CDR3 DNA: TGTGCCAGCAGCCCGTTTTCCACTGAAGCTTTCTTT. It codes for CASSPFSTEAFF.

The chain employs TRBV2 and TRBJ2-3; the D is unclear. V lost 2 bases to trimming and J lost 1 base, with 13 bases between them. CDR1 and CDR2 (germline): SNHLY, FYNNEI. This CDR3 spans 16 amino acids. The CDR3 region has the DNA TGTGCCAGCAGTGAACTTACAAGAAAGGGCACAGATACGCAGTATTTT. This sequence encodes CASSELTRKGTDTQYF. The complete variable domain, with remaining parts taken from reference TRBV2 and TRBJ2-3, reads EPEVTQTPSHQVTQMGQEVILRCVPISNHLYFYWYRQILGQKVEFLVSFYNNEISEKSEIFDDQFSVERPDGSNFTLKIRSTKLEDSAMYFCASSELTRKGTDTQYFGPGTRLTVL.

This chain connects TRBV7-9 to TRBJ2-1; either TRBD1 or TRBD2 may fit D (5 bases each). Germline V gene sequence: CDR1 SEHNR, CDR2 FQNEAQ (reference sequence). This CDR3 contains 15 residues. V lost 1 base, J lost 7 bases, and 14 bases lay in between. CDR3 bases: TGTGCCAGCAGCTTAGTTATTACAGGCGGGAATGAGCAGTTCTTC. As protein: CASSLVITGGNEQFF.

Concerning this clone itself: Just one base apart from a much larger clone, this may be a read error. Distinct nucleotide sequences in the sample also encode this CDR3. The gene calls are TRBV7-9 and TRBJ2-2; no clear D. The V gene's germline CDR1 is SEHNR and CDR2 FQNEAQ (reference sequence). V lost 5 bases and J 6 bases, leaving 4 bases between the germline ends. CDR3 length equals 11 residues. CDR3: CASSPPGELFF. The CDR3 coding sequence is TGTGCCAGCAGCCCACCCGGGGAGCTGTTTTTT.

This chain links TRBV4-1 with TRBJ2-3; 7 nucleotides match TRBD2. Germline V lookup: CDR1 MGHRA, CDR2 YSYEKL. Trimming removed 8 bases from V and 0 bases from J; junction bases left unmatched: 11. CDR3 size: 16 residues. CDR3 nucleotides: TGCGCCAGCGCGTCGATTGCGGGAGCTAGCACAGATACGCAGTATTTT. Its protein product is CASASIAGASTDTQYF.

The chain couples TRBV2 to TRBJ2-7; 7 bases align to TRBD2. Trimming cost V 5 bases and J 2 bases; bases outside gene matches: 6. Germline loops: CDR1 SNHLY, CDR2 FYNNEI. CDR3 size: 14 residues. The CDR3 loop reads CASSHSGSPYEQYF. Here the CDR3 DNA reads TGTGCCAGCAGTCATAGCGGGTCCCCCTACGAGCAGTACTTC.

J is TRBJ2-1 and V is TRBV5-5; the match to TRBD2 covers 10 bases. CDR3 size: 16 residues. Per germline, CDR1 SGHKS and CDR2 YYEKEE (reference sequence). V gave up 1 base and J gave up 6 bases; unmatched junction bases: 7. The CDR3 coding sequence is TGTGCCAGCAGCTTGTCGGGACTAGCGAACCGCAATGAGCAGTTCTTC. Protein sequence: CASSLSGLANRNEQFF.

The chain combines TRBV16 with TRBJ2-7, with 7 bases matching TRBD1. V was pared by 5 bases and J by 5 bases, with 12 bases of the junction left unmatched. This CDR3 comprises 15 residues. The germline gives CDR1 KGHSY, CDR2 FQNENV. CDR3 sequence (DNA): TGTGCCAGCAGCTTAGACAGGGAGCCATTTGACGAGCAGTACTTC. Residues: CASSLDREPFDEQYF. The full variable domain, with the rest looked up from reference TRBV16 and TRBJ2-7, is GEEVAQTPKHLVRGEGQKAKLYCAPIKGHSYVFWYQQVLKNEFKFLISFQNENVFDETGMPKERFSAKCLPNSPCSLEIQATKLEDSAVYFCASSLDREPFDEQYFGPGTRLTVT.

Only one count was recorded for this clone. The same CDR3 is also encoded by other DNA sequences in this sample. The chain recombines TRBV7-2 with TRBJ2-5; D is perhaps TRBD1 (5 bases). V was cut by 5 bases and J by 1 base, with 8 bases left in between. CDR3 length: 13 amino acids. Germline V gene sequence: CDR1 SGHTA, CDR2 FQGNSA. The CDR3 spells CASSPDSQETQYF. In DNA, the CDR3 is TGTGCCAGCAGCCCCGACAGCCAAGAGACCCAGTACTTC.